Listed here is a single TCR beta chain. One end of the junction does not line up with germline, which may come from a read error. RNA transcripts were the template, and TCR beta CDR3 regions were amplified from them. An initial RT-PCR round employing HTBI primers preceded a second-round multiplex PCR. MiXCR, run by TCRdb on the multiplex PCR reads, gives a single entry per CDR3 protein. The repertoire holds about 740,000 distinct CDR3 sequences, 40% seen once, with 44% in the top ten. This record belongs to a study of Graves' ophthalmopathy and Graves' hyperthyroidism. Sequencing used peripheral blood. This TCR derives from an adult man with Graves' ophthalmopathy.

The CDR3 DNA sequence: TGCGCCAGCAACCAAACTGGAGGAGGGGGGATTCGGCGTGGCTACACCTTC. It specifies CASNQTGGGGIRRGYTF. The chain is built from TRBV5-5 and TRBJ1-2; TRBD1 is a possible D gene (6 bases). This CDR3 is built from 17 residues. Germline values: CDR1 SGHKS, CDR2 YYEKEE (reference sequence).